The rows below give T cell receptor beta chains drawn from one sample of a study of blood T cell repertoires in COVID-19. The assay was immunoSEQ multiplex PCR, and TCRdb's table has in-frame clones only and misses some. The sample shows fewer than 200,000 clones, around 74% of them seen only once. The specimen sequenced was peripheral blood. These receptors were obtained from a woman of 80 years or more with acute or convalescent COVID-19. CDR3s include the opening cysteine and the closing phenylalanine or tryptophan. A D gene is named only where the DNA matches it firmly. For some rows the clone size is stated as once, few or many, or as a class when expanded; others skip it.

v_call: TRBV11-2; cdr3_length: 15; d_call: TRBD1; j_call: TRBJ1-1; clone_size: -; cdr3_aa: CASSSQGVPTTEAFF; cdr3_nt: TGTGCCAGCAGCTCCCAGGGGGTCCCAACGACTGAAGCTTTCTTT
v_call: TRBV4-2; cdr3_length: 14; d_call: TRBD1; j_call: TRBJ1-1; clone_size: -; cdr3_aa: CASSQVGQGTQAFF; cdr3_nt: TGTGCCAGCAGCCAAGTGGGACAGGGGACTCAAGCTTTCTTT
v_call: TRBV6-5; cdr3_length: 12; d_call: -; j_call: TRBJ2-1; clone_size: -; cdr3_aa: CASGYLRNEQFF; cdr3_nt: TGTGCCAGCGGTTACCTAAGAAATGAGCAGTTCTTC
v_call: TRBV28; cdr3_length: 12; d_call: -; j_call: TRBJ2-2; clone_size: -; cdr3_aa: CASSLLTGELFF; cdr3_nt: TGTGCCAGCAGTTTACTCACCGGGGAGCTGTTTTTT
v_call: TRBV7-2; cdr3_length: 16; d_call: TRBD1; j_call: TRBJ1-5; clone_size: few; cdr3_aa: CASSFQGQGANQPQHF; cdr3_nt: TGTGCCAGCAGCTTCCAAGGACAGGGGGCCAATCAGCCCCAGCATTTT
v_call: TRBV19; cdr3_length: 16; d_call: -; j_call: TRBJ1-5; clone_size: -; cdr3_aa: CASSTGWVVSNQPQHF; cdr3_nt: TGTGCCAGTAGTACCGGGTGGGTCGTTAGCAATCAGCCCCAGCATTTT
v_call: TRBV11-2; cdr3_length: 18; d_call: TRBD2; j_call: TRBJ2-7; clone_size: -; cdr3_aa: CASSRRPPSGTEAYEQYF; cdr3_nt: TGTGCCAGCAGCCGGAGGCCGCCTAGCGGGACTGAGGCCTACGAGCAGTACTTC
v_call: TRBV2; cdr3_length: 13; d_call: TRBD2; j_call: TRBJ2-7; clone_size: -; cdr3_aa: CASKTSGPYEQYF; cdr3_nt: TGTGCCAGCAAAACTAGCGGCCCCTACGAGCAGTACTTC
v_call: TRBV7-9; cdr3_length: 16; d_call: TRBD1; j_call: TRBJ1-2; clone_size: -; cdr3_aa: CASSFGGGEANYGYTF; cdr3_nt: TGTGCCAGCAGCTTTGGAGGGGGCGAGGCTAACTATGGCTACACCTTC
v_call: TRBV2; cdr3_length: 16; d_call: TRBD1; j_call: TRBJ2-7; clone_size: -; cdr3_aa: CASSEASRTGLWEQYF; cdr3_nt: TGTGCCAGCAGTGAAGCGTCGAGGACAGGGTTGTGGGAGCAGTACTTC
v_call: TRBV9; cdr3_length: 14; d_call: -; j_call: TRBJ2-5; clone_size: -; cdr3_aa: CASSVAPIKETQYF; cdr3_nt: TGTGCCAGCAGCGTAGCACCTATTAAAGAGACCCAGTACTTC
v_call: TRBV2; cdr3_length: 14; d_call: TRBD2; j_call: TRBJ2-7; clone_size: few; cdr3_aa: CATWTSGSSYEQYF; cdr3_nt: TGTGCCACCTGGACTAGCGGGAGTTCCTACGAGCAGTACTTC
v_call: TRBV28; cdr3_length: 12; d_call: -; j_call: TRBJ2-3; clone_size: -; cdr3_aa: CASRQPEDTQYF; cdr3_nt: TGTGCCAGCCGGCAACCGGAGGATACGCAGTATTTT
v_call: TRBV2; cdr3_length: 14; d_call: TRBD1; j_call: TRBJ1-3; clone_size: -; cdr3_aa: CASSSGQGGNTIYF; cdr3_nt: TGTGCCAGCAGTTCCGGACAGGGAGGAAACACCATATATTTT
v_call: TRBV18; cdr3_length: 15; d_call: TRBD2; j_call: TRBJ2-7; clone_size: -; cdr3_aa: CASSSQGTSSYEQYF; cdr3_nt: TGTGCCAGCTCGTCTCAAGGGACTAGCAGTTACGAGCAGTACTTC
v_call: TRBV4-3; cdr3_length: 13; d_call: -; j_call: TRBJ1-1; clone_size: once; cdr3_aa: CASSSHRDTEAFF; cdr3_nt: TGCGCCAGCAGCTCCCACAGGGACACTGAAGCTTTCTTT
v_call: TRBV5-5; cdr3_length: 13; d_call: -; j_call: TRBJ1-2; clone_size: -; cdr3_aa: CASSSGVNYGYTF; cdr3_nt: TGTGCCAGCAGCAGCGGGGTAAACTATGGCTACACCTTC